Given below is one T cell receptor (beta chain) in context. Using immunoSEQ multiplex PCR, the repertoire was profiled, and TCRdb retains in-frame clones only, with some absent. Among 400,000 or so clones listed, around 91% were seen once. Germline V gives CDR1 ENHRY, CDR2 SYGVKD. The CDR3 loop spans 13 amino acids. Trimming stripped 8 bases from V and 8 bases from J, with 15 bases between. The data were taken from a study of blood T cell repertoires in COVID-19. The chain couples TRBV10-3 to TRBJ1-4; maybe TRBD1 (5 bases). Sequencing input: PBMCs or T cells enriched from blood (not recorded which). This clonotype was sampled from a man between 18 and 29 years old who had recovered from COVID-19. In DNA, the CDR3 is TGTGCCATCGGGGGGGGGAGTAACGAAAAACTGTTTTTT. This gives the protein CAIGGGSNEKLFF.